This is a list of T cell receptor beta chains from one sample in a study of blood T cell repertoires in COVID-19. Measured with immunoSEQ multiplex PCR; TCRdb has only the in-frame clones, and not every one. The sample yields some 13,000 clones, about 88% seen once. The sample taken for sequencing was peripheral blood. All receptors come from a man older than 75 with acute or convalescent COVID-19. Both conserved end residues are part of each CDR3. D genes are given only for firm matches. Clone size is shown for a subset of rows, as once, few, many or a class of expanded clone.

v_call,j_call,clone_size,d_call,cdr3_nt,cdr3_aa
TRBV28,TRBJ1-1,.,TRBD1,TGTGCCAGCAGTCCCGGGGGACAGGGGTGGGGTGAAGCTTTCTTT,CASSPGGQGWGEAFF
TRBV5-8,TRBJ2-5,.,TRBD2,TGTGCCAGCAGCCATATACTAGCGGCAGAGACCCAGTACTTC,CASSHILAAETQYF
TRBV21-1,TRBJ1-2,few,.,TGTGCCAGCAGCATTACCGGGACAGCTAACTATGGCTACACCTTC,CASSITGTANYGYTF
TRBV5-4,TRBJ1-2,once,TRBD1,TGTGCCAGCAGCTTCGGGACAGGGGCTGCTAACTATGGCTACACCTTC,CASSFGTGAANYGYTF
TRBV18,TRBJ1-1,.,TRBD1,TGTGCCAGCTCACCACGGGGACAGAAGGGTGAAGCTTTCTTT,CASSPRGQKGEAFF
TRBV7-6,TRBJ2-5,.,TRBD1,TGTGCCAGCACCGTGACAGGGCAAAGAGAGACCCAGTACTTC,CASTVTGQRETQYF
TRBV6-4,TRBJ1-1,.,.,TGTGCCAGCAGTGGGCCCCGGATACATCAGGACACTGAAGCTTTCTTT,CASSGPRIHQDTEAFF
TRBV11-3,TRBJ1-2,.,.,TGTGCCAGCAGCTTATTTCACAGGGAGGGCTACACCTTC,CASSLFHREGYTF
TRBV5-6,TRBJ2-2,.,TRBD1,TGTGCCAGCAGCTTGGGAGGACAGGCGAACACCGGGGAGCTGTTTTTT,CASSLGGQANTGELFF
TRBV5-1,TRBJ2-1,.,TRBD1,TGCGCCAGCAGCTTGGGACAGGGAAGTGAGCAGTTCTTC,CASSLGQGSEQFF
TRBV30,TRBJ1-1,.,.,TGTGCCTGGGCCCCGAATCGGGACACTGAAGCTTTCTTT,CAWAPNRDTEAFF
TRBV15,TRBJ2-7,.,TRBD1,TGTGCCACCAGCAGAGATTACCTACTCGGGACAGGCAACTTC,CATSRDYLLGTGNF
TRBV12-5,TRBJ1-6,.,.,TGTGCTAGTGGTTCTGGGGCTCATTCACCCCTCCACTTT,CASGSGAHSPLHF
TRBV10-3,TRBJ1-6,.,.,TGTGCCATCAGTGAGGAGTCACAGCCCTCACCCCTCCACTTT,CAISEESQPSPLHF
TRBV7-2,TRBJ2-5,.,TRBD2,TGTGCCAGCAGCCCGGGGGGGGGCCAAGAGACCCAGTACTTC,CASSPGGGQETQYF
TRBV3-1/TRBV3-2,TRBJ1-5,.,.,TGTGCCAGCAGCCCCAGGGCTAGCAATCAGCCCCAGCATTTT,CASSPRASNQPQHF
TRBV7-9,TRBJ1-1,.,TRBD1,TGTGCCAGCAGCTTAACAGGGGTAGTTGAAGCTTTCTTT,CASSLTGVVEAFF
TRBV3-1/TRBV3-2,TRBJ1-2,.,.,TGTGCCAGCAGCCGCAACAGGGAAGGCTACACCTTC,CASSRNREGYTF
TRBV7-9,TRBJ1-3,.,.,TGTGCCAGCAGCTATGCGGAGACTGGAAACACCATATATTTT,CASSYAETGNTIYF
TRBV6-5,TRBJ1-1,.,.,TGTGCCAGCAAAACCGGACAGTCCCACACTGAAGCTTTCTTT,CASKTGQSHTEAFF
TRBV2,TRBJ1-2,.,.,TGTGCCAGCAACGGGGGTAATGGCTACACCTTC,CASNGGNGYTF
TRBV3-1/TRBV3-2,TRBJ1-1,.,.,TGTGCCAGCAGCCCTCACAGGGCCGGGATGAACACTGAAGCTTTCTTT,CASSPHRAGMNTEAFF
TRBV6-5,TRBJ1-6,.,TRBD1,TGTGCCAGCAGTTACCGACGGGACAGTAATTCACCCCTCCACTTT,CASSYRRDSNSPLHF
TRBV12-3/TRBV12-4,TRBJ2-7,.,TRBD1,TGTGCCAGCAGTTTAGGGACAGGGTACGAGCAGTACTTC,CASSLGTGYEQYF
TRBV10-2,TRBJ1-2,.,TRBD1,TGCGCCAGCAGTGGCCCGACAGGGGGCCATGGCTACACCTTC,CASSGPTGGHGYTF
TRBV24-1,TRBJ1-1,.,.,TGTGCCACCAGTGATCCTGACAGGCCGAACACTGAAGCTTTCTTT,CATSDPDRPNTEAFF
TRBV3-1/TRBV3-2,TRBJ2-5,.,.,TGTGCCAGCAGCCAAGATCCCGCTAGCGAGTGGCTAGAGACCCAGTACTTC,CASSQDPASEWLETQYF
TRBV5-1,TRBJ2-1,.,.,TGCGCCAGCAGCTTGGGCGACGGACAGTACAATGAGCAGTTCTTC,CASSLGDGQYNEQFF
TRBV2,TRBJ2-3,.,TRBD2,TGTGCCAGCGACCCCGGGGGGGAAACAGATACGCAGTATTTT,CASDPGGETDTQYF
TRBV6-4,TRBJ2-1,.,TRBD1,TGTGCCAGCAGTACCGGGACAGGGCCCTCCAATGAGCAGTTCTTC,CASSTGTGPSNEQFF
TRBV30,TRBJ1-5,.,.,TGTGCCTGGAGCGCCCAGGGGAATCAGCCCCAGCATTTT,CAWSAQGNQPQHF
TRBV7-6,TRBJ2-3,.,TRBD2,TGTGCCAGCAGCTTAGATCGGGGGGTGGGCACAGATACGCAGTATTTT,CASSLDRGVGTDTQYF
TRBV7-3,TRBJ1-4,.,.,TGTGCCAGCAGCCCGGGCCTCGGGGAAGAAAAACTGTTTTTT,CASSPGLGEEKLFF
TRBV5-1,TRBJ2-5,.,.,TGCGCCAGCAGCTACCGAGGGGACTCCCAAGAGACCCAGTACTTC,CASSYRGDSQETQYF
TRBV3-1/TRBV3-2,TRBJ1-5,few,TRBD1,TGTGCCAGCAGCCAAGGGGACAGGGGGCTTCAGCCCCAGCATTTT,CASSQGDRGLQPQHF
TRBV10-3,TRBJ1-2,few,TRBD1,TGTGCCATCAGTGAACCGGGACAGGGGCCTTCCCCCCGCTACACCTTC,CAISEPGQGPSPRYTF
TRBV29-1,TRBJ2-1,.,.,TGCAGCGTCCAACAAGGGGTAATCAATGAGCAGTTCTTC,CSVQQGVINEQFF
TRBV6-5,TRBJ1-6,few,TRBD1,TGTGCCAGCAGCTCGACAGGGGGCGGTTCACCCCTCCACTTT,CASSSTGGGSPLHF
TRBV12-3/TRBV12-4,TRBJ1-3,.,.,TGTGCCAGCAGTTTATCGAACACCATATATTTT,CASSLSNTIYF
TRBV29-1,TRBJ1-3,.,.,TGCAGCGTTGAAGGACAGGCGAGAAACACCATATATTTT,CSVEGQARNTIYF
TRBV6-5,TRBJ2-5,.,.,TGTGCCAGCAGTCAGCCCGGTTTCGAGGATACCCAGTACTTC,CASSQPGFEDTQYF
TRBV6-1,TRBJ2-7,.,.,TGTGCCAGCAGTGAAGCTGGCAAGTTCTGGTCCGAGCAGTACTTC,CASSEAGKFWSEQYF
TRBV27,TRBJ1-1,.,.,TGTGCCAGCAGTGAACCGGTAGGGGTAGCTTTCTTT,CASSEPVGVAFF
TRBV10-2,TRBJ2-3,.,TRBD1,TGCGCCAGCAGTGAGTCGAGACAGGGGGTACGAAGCACAGATACGCAGTATTTT,CASSESRQGVRSTDTQYF